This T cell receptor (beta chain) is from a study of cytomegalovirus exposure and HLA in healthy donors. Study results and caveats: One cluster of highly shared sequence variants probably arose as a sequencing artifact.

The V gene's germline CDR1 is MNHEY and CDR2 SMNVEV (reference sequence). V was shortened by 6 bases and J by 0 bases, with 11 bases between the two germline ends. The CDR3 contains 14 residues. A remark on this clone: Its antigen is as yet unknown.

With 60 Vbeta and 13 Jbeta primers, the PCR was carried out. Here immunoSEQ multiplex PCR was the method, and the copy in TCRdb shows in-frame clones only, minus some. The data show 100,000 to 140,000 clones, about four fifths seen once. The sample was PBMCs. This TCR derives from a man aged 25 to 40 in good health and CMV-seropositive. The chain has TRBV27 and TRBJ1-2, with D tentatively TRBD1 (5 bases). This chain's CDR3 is CASSPGRTNYGYTF. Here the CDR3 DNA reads TGTGCCAGCAGCCCAGGGCGAACTAACTATGGCTACACCTTC.